This TCR beta chain emerged from a study of CD8+ T cells in alopecia areata (dated by TCRdb to the late 2010s). In the study overall: Treated patients were enrolled in an open-label pilot trial of oral tofacitinib at 5 to 10 mg twice daily for moderate-to-severe alopecia areata. In treated patients, disease severity was measured using the SALT score, which gives the percentage of scalp surface area affected. TCRbeta CDR3 regions were amplified by immunoSEQ multiplex PCR with 35 Vbeta forward and 13 Jbeta reverse primers. Patients stayed on tofacitinib for 6 to 18 months and then had 6 months of follow-up off drug so that delayed response and recurrence could be assessed. RNA came from the PAXgene miRNA kit for fixed scalp, the miRNeasy kit for PBMCs, and the RNeasy kit for mouse skin. To study T cell clonal expansion in alopecia areata, the researchers applied high-throughput TCRbeta sequencing to both the C3H/HeJ mouse model and human patients. Clonality in the scalp was compared among normal scalp (n=4), patchy alopecia areata scalp (n=8), and alopecia totalis/universalis scalp (n=8). Biopsies were taken from tofacitinib-treated patients at baseline and again at 4 and 24 weeks into treatment, and several of those patients also had a later scalp biopsy. In humans, TCRbeta sequencing was performed on scalp tissue and on sorted CD4+ and CD8+ peripheral blood T cells from healthy controls and from patients with patchy or totalis/universalis alopecia areata. General study outcomes and caveats: Because the treated cohort was small and included a single nonresponder, larger studies are needed to assess links between baseline CD8+ expansion and response. Unlike mouse skin, which is dominated by gammadelta T cells, normal human skin has resident alphabeta T cells that are also sequenced, and this complicates analysis of the scalp TCR repertoire. Tofacitinib significantly lowered scalp clonality and the number of expanded CD8+ clones among the top 100 scalp clones. Many expanded lesional clones persisted in scalp and blood during tofacitinib treatment, which may partly explain relapse after stopping treatment. Shared TCR sequences between patients were less evident than in mice, which may be partly attributable to HLA diversity in the patient population. Compared with normal scalp, lesional scalp had higher clonality and more expanded CD8+ clones, particularly in alopecia totalis/universalis, a pattern that suggests antigenic drive.

Sample time point, as interpreted from the label and publication: around 22 weeks on oral tofacitinib. Interpreted using the paper, the treatment or condition label stands for: oral pan-JAK inhibitor, 5-10 mg twice daily. Lesional scalp punch biopsies and peripheral blood were collected from alopecia areata patients. PBMCs were isolated by density centrifugation and stained for CD3, CD4 and CD8, and CD4+ and CD8+ T cells were sorted on a FACSAria. In regard to this clone: Its antigen is not yet known. One base away there is no much larger clone; base qualities are not given.

To prepare the library, the immunoSEQ multiplex PCR assay was applied. To provide template for TCR sequencing, every sample had RNA extracted and reverse transcribed into cDNA. First-strand cDNA was synthesized with SuperScript III using a 2:1 mix of oligo-dT and random hexamers. Amplification bias was assessed with a synthetic immune receptor repertoire, and residual bias was removed computationally. The original pipeline was this. After raw reads were preprocessed to remove errors, the CDR3 was defined following IMGT conventions as running from the conserved cysteine to phenylalanine. To get clonality, Shannon entropy was normalized by log2 of the number of productive unique TCRs and the result was subtracted from 1. Scalp TCRbeta sequences were cross-referenced with sorted blood CD4 and CD8 repertoires so that the CD4 or CD8 identity of scalp clones could be inferred. Imported from immuneACCESS, the table was reduced by TCRdb to in-frame sequences with V and J called. These copies leave out some clones; in studies compared against another copy, an unresolved V gene accounts for under half, and the cause of the remainder is not known. That table supplies the V and J calls and clone size; D and trimming were determined from the DNA. This sample holds 180,000 or so clones; over 45% were observed only once. The ten largest clones capture approximately 5.1% of the sample.

This clonotype was obtained from a human donor with alopecia areata. This specimen was CD4+ T cells sorted from blood, taken at week 24, from a patient treated with tofacitinib.

CDR3 reads: CASRWGAGANVLTF. Read as DNA, the sequence is TGCGCCAGCAGGTGGGGGGCTGGGGCCAACGTCCTGACTTTC. The V gene is TRBV5-1 and the J gene is TRBJ2-6; a weak D assignment points to TRBD2 (6 bases agree). V was cut back by 5 bases and J by 2 bases, leaving a gap of 8 bases between them. Measured from the cysteine to the phenylalanine, the CDR3 is 14 residues long. The retained sequence is limited to the CDR3, 42 bases, with the frame set at the first base. CDR1 and CDR2, looked up from the germline V gene, are SGHRS and YFSETQ.